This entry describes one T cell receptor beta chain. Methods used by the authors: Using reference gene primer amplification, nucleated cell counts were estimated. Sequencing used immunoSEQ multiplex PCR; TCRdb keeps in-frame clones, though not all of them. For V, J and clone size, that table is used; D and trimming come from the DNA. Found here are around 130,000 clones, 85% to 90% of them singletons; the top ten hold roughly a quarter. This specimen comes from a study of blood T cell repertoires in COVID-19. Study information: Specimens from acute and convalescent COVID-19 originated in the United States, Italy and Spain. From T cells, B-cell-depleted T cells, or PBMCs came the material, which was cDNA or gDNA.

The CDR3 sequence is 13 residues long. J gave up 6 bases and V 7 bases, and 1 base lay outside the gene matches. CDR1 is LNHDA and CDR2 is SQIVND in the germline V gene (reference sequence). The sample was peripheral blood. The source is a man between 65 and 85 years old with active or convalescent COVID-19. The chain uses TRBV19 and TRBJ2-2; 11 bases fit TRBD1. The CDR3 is CASKGQGAGELFF. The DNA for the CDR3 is TGTGCCAGTAAGGGACAGGGGGCCGGGGAGCTGTTTTTT.